This T cell receptor beta chain is drawn from a study of blood T cell repertoires in COVID-19. Study-level information: COVID-19 samples, acute and convalescent, were from the United States, Italy and Spain. PBMCs, B-cell-depleted T cells, or T cells provided the cDNA or gDNA that made up the material.

With 3 bases removed from V and 9 bases from J, the gap between germline ends came to 12 bases. The CDR3 is made up of 13 amino acids. The germline V gene has CDR1 SNHLY and CDR2 FYNNEI. Original processing notes: From reference gene primer amplification, estimates of nucleated cell counts were derived. Measured with immunoSEQ multiplex PCR; TCRdb has only the in-frame clones, and not every one. Clonal size and the V and J genes are those of that table, whereas D and trimming came from the DNA. The sample yields approximately 190,000 clones, approximately 84% seen once. The receptor was isolated from a human donor with acute or convalescent COVID-19. The donor label of this sample is uncertain. This chain links TRBV2 with TRBJ2-1, with D perhaps matching TRBD2 (6 bases). Sequencing used peripheral blood. CDR3 in DNA: TGTGCCAGCAGTGATGCTACTAGCCGTGAGCAGTTCTTC. It translates to CASSDATSREQFF.